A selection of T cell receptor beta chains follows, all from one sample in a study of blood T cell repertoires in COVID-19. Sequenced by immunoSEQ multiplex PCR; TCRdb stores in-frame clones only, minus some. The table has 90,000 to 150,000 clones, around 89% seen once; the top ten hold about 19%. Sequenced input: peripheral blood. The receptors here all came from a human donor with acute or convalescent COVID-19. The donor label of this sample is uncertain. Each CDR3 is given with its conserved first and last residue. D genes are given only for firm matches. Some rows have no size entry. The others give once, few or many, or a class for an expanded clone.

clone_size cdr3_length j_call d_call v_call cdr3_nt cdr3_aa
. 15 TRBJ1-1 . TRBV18 TGTGCCAGCTCACCACGGAGGGTTGTGAACACTGAAGCTTTCTTT CASSPRRVVNTEAFF
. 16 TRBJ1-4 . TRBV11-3 TGTGCCAGCAGCTTAGTCCAGCAGGGAAGGAGGGGAAAACTGTTTTTT CASSLVQQGRRGKLFF
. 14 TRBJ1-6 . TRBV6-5 TGTGCCAGCGCCCCCGCCCTTCGGTCAGGGACCCTCCACTTT CASAPALRSGTLHF
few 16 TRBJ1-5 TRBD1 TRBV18 TGTGCCAGCTCACTATTCGGCAGGGGGGCCAATCAGCCCCAGCATTTT CASSLFGRGANQPQHF
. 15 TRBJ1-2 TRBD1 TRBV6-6 TGTGCCAGCAGTCCCGGACAGGGGGCGATGGGTGGCTACACCTTC CASSPGQGAMGGYTF
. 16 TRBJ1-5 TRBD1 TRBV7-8 TGTGCCAGCAGCTTAGGTGGGGACAGAAGGTATCAGCCCCAGCATTTT CASSLGGDRRYQPQHF
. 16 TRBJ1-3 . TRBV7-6 TGTGCCAGCAGCTTAGGTGGCAGCGACTCCTGGGACACCATATATTTT CASSLGGSDSWDTIYF
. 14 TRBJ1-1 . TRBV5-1 TGCGCCAGCAGCTTGATCGGGTCCGGGGGTGAAGCTTTCTTT CASSLIGSGGEAFF
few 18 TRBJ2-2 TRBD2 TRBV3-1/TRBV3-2 TGTGCCAGCAGCCAAGTCTTGGGACTAGCGTTCGTCGCCGGGGAGCTGTTTTTT CASSQVLGLAFVAGELFF
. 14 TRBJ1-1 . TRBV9 TGTGCCAGCAGCCCAATCCGACAGGCTTCCGAAGCTTTCTTT CASSPIRQASEAFF
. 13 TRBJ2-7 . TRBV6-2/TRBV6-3 TGTGCCAGCAGTCCCAGGAGGGACGGCGAGCAGTACTTC CASSPRRDGEQYF
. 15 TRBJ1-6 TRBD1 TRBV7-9 TGTGCCAGCAGCTTAGCCGACAGGGCAAATTCACCCCTCCACTTT CASSLADRANSPLHF
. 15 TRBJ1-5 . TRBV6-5 TGTGCCAGCGGGGGGGCTGGGCTGGGCAATCAGCCCCAGCATTTT CASGGAGLGNQPQHF
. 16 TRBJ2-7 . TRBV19 TGTGCCAGTAGTACCCAGGCGGGACGATTTAGCTACGAGCAGTACTTC CASSTQAGRFSYEQYF
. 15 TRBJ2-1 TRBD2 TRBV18 TGTGCCAGCTCACCCGGGACTAGCGGGGTTAACGAGCAGTTCTTC CASSPGTSGVNEQFF
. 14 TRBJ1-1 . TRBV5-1 TGCGCCAGCAGCTTGGTCAGTCTTAACACTGAAGCTTTCTTT CASSLVSLNTEAFF
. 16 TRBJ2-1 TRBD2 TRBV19 TGTGCCAGTAGTCCCCGACTAGCGGGAGGGAGGGATGAGCAGTTCTTC CASSPRLAGGRDEQFF
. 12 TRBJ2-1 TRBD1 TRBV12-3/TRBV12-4 TGTGCCAGCAGTTTAGACGACAGGGTGCAGTTCTTC CASSLDDRVQFF
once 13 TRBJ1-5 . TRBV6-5 TGTGCCAGCGATGAACAGGGAAATCAGCCCCAGCATTTT CASDEQGNQPQHF
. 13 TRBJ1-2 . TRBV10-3 TGTGCCATCAGTGAGTCCAGGGCGACTGGCTACACCTTC CAISESRATGYTF
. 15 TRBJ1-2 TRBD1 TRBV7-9 TGTGCCAGCAGCTTAGGGCGGGGACAGAGCTATGGCTACACCTTC CASSLGRGQSYGYTF
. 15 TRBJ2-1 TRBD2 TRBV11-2 TGTGCCAGCAGCTTAATAGCGGGAGATAACTATGAGCAGTTCTTC CASSLIAGDNYEQFF
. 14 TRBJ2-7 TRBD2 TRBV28 TGTGCCAGCAGCCGTAGCGGGAGTTGGGACGAGCAGTACTTC CASSRSGSWDEQYF
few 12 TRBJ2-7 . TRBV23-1 TGCGCCAGCATTCTAATTTCAGGGGTAGAGTACTTC CASILISGVEYF
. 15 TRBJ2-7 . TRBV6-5 TGTGCCAGCGGGCGACAGGCGGTGAGCTCCTACGAGCAGTACTTC CASGRQAVSSYEQYF
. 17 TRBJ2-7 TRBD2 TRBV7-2 TGTGCCAGCAGCTCCCCGGGAGTAGCGGGGCGGAGGTACGAGCAGTACTTC CASSSPGVAGRRYEQYF
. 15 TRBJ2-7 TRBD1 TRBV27 TGTGCCAGCACCGAAACCGGGACAGGGGGCTACGAGCAGTACTTC CASTETGTGGYEQYF
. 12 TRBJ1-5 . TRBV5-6 TGTGCCAGCAGCTCCCCGAATCAGCCCCAGCATTTT CASSSPNQPQHF
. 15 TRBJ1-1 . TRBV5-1 TGCGCCAGCAGCTGGGGGGGCGCGGGGGCCACTGAAGCTTTCTTT CASSWGGAGATEAFF
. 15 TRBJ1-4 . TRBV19 TGTGCCAGTAGTGAGACCGGAGTCCTTAATGAAAAACTGTTTTTT CASSETGVLNEKLFF
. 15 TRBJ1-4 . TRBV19 TGTGCCAGTAGTATAGATACGGGGGTCTCTGGAAAACTGTTTTTT CASSIDTGVSGKLFF
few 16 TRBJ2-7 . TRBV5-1 TGCGCCAGCAGCTTGGAGTGGCGGCAGGGGCCCTACGAGCAGTACTTC CASSLEWRQGPYEQYF
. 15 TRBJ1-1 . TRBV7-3 TGTGCCAGCAGCTTAACGGGACACAAGAACACTGAAGCTTTCTTT CASSLTGHKNTEAFF
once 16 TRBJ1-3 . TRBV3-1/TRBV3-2 TGTGCCAGCACCAACCTCCGGGACAACATTTTGAGCACCATATATTTT CASTNLRDNILSTIYF
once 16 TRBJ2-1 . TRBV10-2 TGCGCCAGCACAGGTGGGGGGGCGCCCACCTACAATGAGCAGTTCTTC CASTGGGAPTYNEQFF
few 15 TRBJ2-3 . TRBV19 TGTGCCAGTAGTATACAGGACTCGTTGACAGATACGCAGTATTTT CASSIQDSLTDTQYF
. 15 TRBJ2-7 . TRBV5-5 TGTGCCAGCAGCTATTCCCCGGGAGATTTCTACGAGCAGTACTTC CASSYSPGDFYEQYF
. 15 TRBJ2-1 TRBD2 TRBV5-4 TGTGCCAGCAGCTTCGGCGGGGGACCGTACAATGAGCAGTTCTTC CASSFGGGPYNEQFF
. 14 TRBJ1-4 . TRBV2 TGTGCCAGCAACTATCCTTCAACTAATGAAAAACTGTTTTTT CASNYPSTNEKLFF
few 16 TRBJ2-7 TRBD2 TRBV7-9 TGTGCCAGCAGCTTTTCTGTTAGCGGGAGGGCCTACGAGCAGTACTTC CASSFSVSGRAYEQYF
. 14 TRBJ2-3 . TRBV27 TGTGCCAGCGGTTTTAAGCCTGGCACAGATACGCAGTATTTT CASGFKPGTDTQYF
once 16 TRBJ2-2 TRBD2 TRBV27 TGTGCCAGCAGTTTATCTTGGACGGGGGGGACCGGGGAGCTGTTTTTT CASSLSWTGGTGELFF
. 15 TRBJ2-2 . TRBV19 TGTGCCAGTAGTATTGGGGGCAGATACACCGGGGAGCTGTTTTTT CASSIGGRYTGELFF
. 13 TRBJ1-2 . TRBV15 TGTGCCACCAGCAGAGGGGCCAGCGGTGGCTACACCTTC CATSRGASGGYTF
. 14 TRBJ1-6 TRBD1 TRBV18 TGTGCCAGCTCATCGACAGGGACCAATTCACCCCTCCACTTT CASSSTGTNSPLHF
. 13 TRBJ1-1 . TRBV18 TGTGCCAGCTCACCCGCAGAGAACACTGAAGCTTTCTTT CASSPAENTEAFF
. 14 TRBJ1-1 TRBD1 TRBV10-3 TGTGCCACCGCGGGGGACAGGGGGTATACTGAAGCTTTCTTT CATAGDRGYTEAFF
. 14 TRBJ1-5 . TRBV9 TGTGCCAGCAGCTACGGCCAGGCCGTCGGCCCCCAGCATTTT CASSYGQAVGPQHF